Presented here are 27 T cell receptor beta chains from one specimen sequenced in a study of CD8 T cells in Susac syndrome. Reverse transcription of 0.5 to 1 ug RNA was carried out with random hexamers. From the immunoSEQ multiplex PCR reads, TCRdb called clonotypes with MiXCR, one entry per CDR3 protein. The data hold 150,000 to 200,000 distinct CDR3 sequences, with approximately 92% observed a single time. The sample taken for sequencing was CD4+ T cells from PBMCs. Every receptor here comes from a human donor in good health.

The CDR3, as DNA: TGCAGTGCTAGCAGGGGACAGGGTACCGGGGAGCTGTTTTTT. Translated: CSASRGQGTGELFF. This sequence joins TRBV20-1 and TRBJ2-2; 9 bases agree with TRBD1. Unmatched junction bases numbered 4, after V lost 3 bases and J lost 5 bases. CDR3 length: 14 amino acids. The germline V gene has CDR1 DFQATT and CDR2 SNEGSKA (reference sequence).

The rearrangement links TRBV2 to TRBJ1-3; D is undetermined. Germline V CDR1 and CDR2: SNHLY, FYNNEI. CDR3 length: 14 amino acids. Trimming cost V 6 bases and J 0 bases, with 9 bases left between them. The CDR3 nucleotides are TGTGCCAGCAGGGAACAAAGCTCTGGAAACACCATATATTTT. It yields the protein CASREQSSGNTIYF.

The CDR3, as DNA: TGCAGCGTTAGGGAACCTGCAAACACTGAAGCTTTCTTT. This codes for CSVREPANTEAFF. The J gene is TRBJ1-1, the V gene TRBV29-1; no definite D call. CDR3 length: 13 residues. Looked up from germline, CDR1 is SQVTM and CDR2 is ANQGSEA. Trimming pared 5 bases from V and 2 bases from J, leaving 12 bases between.

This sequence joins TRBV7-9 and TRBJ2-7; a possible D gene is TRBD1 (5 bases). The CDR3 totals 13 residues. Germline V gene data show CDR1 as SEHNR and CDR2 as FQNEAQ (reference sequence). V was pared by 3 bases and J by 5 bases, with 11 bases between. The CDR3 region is CASSFSGFDEQYF. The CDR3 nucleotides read TGTGCCAGCAGCTTTTCAGGGTTCGACGAGCAGTACTTC. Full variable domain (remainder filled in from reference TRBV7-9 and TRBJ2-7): DTGVSQNPRHKITKRGQNVTFRCDPISEHNRLYWYRQTLGQGPEFLTYFQNEAQLEKSRLLSDRFSAERPKGSFSTLEIQRTEQGDSAMYLCASSFSGFDEQYFGPGTRLTVT.

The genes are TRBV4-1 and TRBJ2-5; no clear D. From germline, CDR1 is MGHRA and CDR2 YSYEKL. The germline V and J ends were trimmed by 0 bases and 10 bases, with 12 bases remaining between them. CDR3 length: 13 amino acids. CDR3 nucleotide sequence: TGCGCCAGCAGCCAAGAAACACCCAGTGGCCAGTACTTC. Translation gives CASSQETPSGQYF.

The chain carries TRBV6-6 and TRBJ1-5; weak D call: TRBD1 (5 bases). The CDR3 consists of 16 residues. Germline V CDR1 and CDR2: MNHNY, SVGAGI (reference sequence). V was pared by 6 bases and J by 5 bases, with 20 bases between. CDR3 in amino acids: CASSLEGGQGDQPQHF. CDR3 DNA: TGTGCCAGCAGCCTGGAGGGAGGGCAAGGGGATCAGCCCCAGCATTTT.

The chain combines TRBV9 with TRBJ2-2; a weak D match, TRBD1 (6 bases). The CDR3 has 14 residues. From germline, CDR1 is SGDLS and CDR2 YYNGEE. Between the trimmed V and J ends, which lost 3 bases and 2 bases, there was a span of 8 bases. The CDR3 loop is CASSETGNTGELFF. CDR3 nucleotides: TGTGCCAGCAGCGAGACAGGAAACACCGGGGAGCTGTTTTTT.

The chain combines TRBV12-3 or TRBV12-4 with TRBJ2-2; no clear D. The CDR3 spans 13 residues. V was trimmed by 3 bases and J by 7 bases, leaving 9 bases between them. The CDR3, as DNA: TGTGCCAGCAGTTTCCGGGTACTCGGGGAGCTGTTTTTT. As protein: CASSFRVLGELFF.

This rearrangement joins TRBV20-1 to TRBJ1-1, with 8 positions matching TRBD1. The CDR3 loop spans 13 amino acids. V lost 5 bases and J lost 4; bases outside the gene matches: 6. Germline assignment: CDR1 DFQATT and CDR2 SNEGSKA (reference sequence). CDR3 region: CSARQGFGTEAFF. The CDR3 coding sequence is TGCAGTGCTCGACAGGGGTTCGGCACTGAAGCTTTCTTT.

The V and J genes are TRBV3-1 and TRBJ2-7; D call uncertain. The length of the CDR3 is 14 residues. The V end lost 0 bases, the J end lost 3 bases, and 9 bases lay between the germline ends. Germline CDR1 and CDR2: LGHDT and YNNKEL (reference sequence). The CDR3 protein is CASSQDLAFYEQYF. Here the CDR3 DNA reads TGTGCCAGCAGCCAAGATTTGGCCTTCTACGAGCAGTACTTC.

DNA of the CDR3: TGTGCCAGCAGCCAAGATTTAGGTCGGCCAATGGAGCAGTACTTC. Amino acids: CASSQDLGRPMEQYF. The chain combines TRBV3-1 with TRBJ2-7; the D is unclear. Germline V gene data show CDR1 as LGHDT and CDR2 as YNNKEL (reference sequence). The length of the CDR3 is 15 residues. Between the trimmed V and J ends, which lost 0 bases and 7 bases, there was a span of 16 bases.

The chain's CDR3 is CASSIMAGALNTEAFF. CDR3 nucleotide sequence: TGTGCCAGCAGCATCATGGCAGGCGCCTTGAACACTGAAGCTTTCTTT. The chain carries TRBV6-1 and TRBJ1-1, with D hard to call. V shed 6 bases and J shed 0 bases, with 17 bases lying between them. Per the germline V gene, CDR1 is MNHNS and CDR2 is SASEGT. The CDR3 is made up of 16 amino acids.

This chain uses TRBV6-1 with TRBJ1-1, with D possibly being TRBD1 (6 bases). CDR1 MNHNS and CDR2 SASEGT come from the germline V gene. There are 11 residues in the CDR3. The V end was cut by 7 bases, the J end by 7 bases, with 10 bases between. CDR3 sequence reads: CASKQGIEAFF. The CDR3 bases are TGTGCCAGCAAACAGGGTATTGAAGCTTTCTTT.

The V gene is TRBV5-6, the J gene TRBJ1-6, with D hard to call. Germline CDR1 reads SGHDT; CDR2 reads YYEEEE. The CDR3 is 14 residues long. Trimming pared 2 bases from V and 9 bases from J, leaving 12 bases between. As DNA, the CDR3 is TGTGCCAGCAGCTTAGGGCAGGCTGGTTCACCCCTCCACTTT. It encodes CASSLGQAGSPLHF.

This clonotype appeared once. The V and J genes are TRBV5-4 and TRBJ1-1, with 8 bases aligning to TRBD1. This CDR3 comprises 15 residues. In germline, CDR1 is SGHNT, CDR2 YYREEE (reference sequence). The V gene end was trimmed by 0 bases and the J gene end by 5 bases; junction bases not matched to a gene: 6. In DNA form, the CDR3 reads TGTGCCAGCAGCTTGGAGCAGGGGGCTAGGACTGAAGCTTTCTTT. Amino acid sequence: CASSLEQGARTEAFF.

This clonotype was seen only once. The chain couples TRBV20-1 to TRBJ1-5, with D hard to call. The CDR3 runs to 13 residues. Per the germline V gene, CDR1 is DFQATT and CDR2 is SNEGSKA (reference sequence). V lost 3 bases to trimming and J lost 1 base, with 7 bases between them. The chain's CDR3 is CSASGSSNQPQHF. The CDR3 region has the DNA TGCAGTGCTAGTGGTTCCAGCAATCAGCCCCAGCATTTT.

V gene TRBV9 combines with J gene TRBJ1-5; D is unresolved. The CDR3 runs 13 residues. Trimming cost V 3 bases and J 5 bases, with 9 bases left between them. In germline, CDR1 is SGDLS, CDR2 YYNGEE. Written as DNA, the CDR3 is TGTGCCAGCAGCGCCCGCTCAGATCAGCCCCAGCATTTT. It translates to CASSARSDQPQHF.

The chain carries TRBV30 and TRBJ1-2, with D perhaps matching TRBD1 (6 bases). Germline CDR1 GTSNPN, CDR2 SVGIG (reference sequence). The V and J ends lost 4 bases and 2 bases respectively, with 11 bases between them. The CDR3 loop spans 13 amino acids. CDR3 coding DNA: TGTGCCTGGAACAGGGTGGCGAACTATGGCTACACCTTC. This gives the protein CAWNRVANYGYTF.

CDR3 coding DNA: TGCAGCGTTGAAGGGTGGACTGAAGCTTTCTTT. This encodes CSVEGWTEAFF. The chain combines TRBV29-1 with TRBJ1-1; D not resolved. The V and J ends lost 1 base and 5 bases respectively, with 5 bases between them. Germline CDR1 SQVTM, CDR2 ANQGSEA. This CDR3 spans 11 amino acids.

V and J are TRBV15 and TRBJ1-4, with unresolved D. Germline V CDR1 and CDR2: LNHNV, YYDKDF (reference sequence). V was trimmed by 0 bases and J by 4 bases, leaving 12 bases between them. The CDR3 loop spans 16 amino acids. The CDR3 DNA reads TGTGCCACCAGCAGAGATCCATATCCAAATAATGAAAAACTGTTTTTT. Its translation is CATSRDPYPNNEKLFF.

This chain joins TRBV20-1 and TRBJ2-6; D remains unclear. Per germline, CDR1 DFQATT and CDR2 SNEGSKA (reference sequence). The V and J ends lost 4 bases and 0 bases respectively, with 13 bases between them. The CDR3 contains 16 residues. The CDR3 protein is CSAKGFQLSGANVLTF. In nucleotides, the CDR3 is TGCAGTGCTAAGGGCTTCCAACTCTCTGGGGCCAACGTCCTGACTTTC.

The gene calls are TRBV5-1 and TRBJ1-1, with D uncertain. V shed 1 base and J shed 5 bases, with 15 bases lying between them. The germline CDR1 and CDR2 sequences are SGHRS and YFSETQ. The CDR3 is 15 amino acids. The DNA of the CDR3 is TGCGCCAGCAGCTTGCCTCGGGCTTCTGGGACTGAAGCTTTCTTT. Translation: CASSLPRASGTEAFF.

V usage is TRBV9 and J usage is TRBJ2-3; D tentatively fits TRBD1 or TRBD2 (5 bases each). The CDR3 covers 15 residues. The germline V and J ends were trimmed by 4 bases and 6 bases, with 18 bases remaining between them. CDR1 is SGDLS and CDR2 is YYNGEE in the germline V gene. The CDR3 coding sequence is TGTGCCAGCAGCCCTACCGGGACCCCCTTCGATACGCAGTATTTT. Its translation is CASSPTGTPFDTQYF. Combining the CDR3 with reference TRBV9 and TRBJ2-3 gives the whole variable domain DSGVTQTPKHLITATGQRVTLRCSPRSGDLSVYWYQQSLDQGLQFLIQYYNGEERAKGNILERFSAQQFPDLHSELNLSSLELGDSALYFCASSPTGTPFDTQYFGPGTRLTVL.

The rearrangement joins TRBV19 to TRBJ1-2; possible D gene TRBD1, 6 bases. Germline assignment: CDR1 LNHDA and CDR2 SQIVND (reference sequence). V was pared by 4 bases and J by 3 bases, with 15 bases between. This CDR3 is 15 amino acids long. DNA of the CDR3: TGTGCCAGTAGTAACGACAGGCCACGAGACTATGGCTACACCTTC. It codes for CASSNDRPRDYGYTF.

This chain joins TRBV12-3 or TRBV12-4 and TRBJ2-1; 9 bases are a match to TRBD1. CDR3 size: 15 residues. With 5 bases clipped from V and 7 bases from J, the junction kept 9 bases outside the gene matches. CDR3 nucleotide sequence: TGTGCCAGCAGTCCCGACAGGGGGAGGGTGAATGAGCAGTTCTTC. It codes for CASSPDRGRVNEQFF.

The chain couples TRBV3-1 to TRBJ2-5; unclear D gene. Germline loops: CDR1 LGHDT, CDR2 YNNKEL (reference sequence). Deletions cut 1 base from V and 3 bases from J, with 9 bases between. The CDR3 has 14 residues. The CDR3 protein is CASSQVYSKETQYF. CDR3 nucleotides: TGTGCCAGCAGCCAAGTCTACTCCAAAGAGACCCAGTACTTC.

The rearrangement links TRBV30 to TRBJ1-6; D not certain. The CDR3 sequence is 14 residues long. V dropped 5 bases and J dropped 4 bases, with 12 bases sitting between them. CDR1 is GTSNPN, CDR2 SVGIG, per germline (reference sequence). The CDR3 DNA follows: TGTGCCTGGGGCCGAGACGATTATAATTCACCCCTCCACTTT. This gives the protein CAWGRDDYNSPLHF.